One sample yielded the 27 T cell receptor beta chains listed below, sequenced in a study of beta chain features in type 1 diabetes. Broader study findings: When Type 1 diabetes patients were examined, their TCRB CDR3s proved moderately but significantly shorter in all four CD4+ subsets.

The antigens these receptors bind are not known. Reverse transcription of all isolated RNA meant that expressed TCRB transcripts were sequenced. Sequenced by immunoSEQ multiplex PCR; TCRdb stores in-frame clones only, minus some. This sample has about 260,000 clones, with roughly 20% found just once. Sample: naive CD4+ T cells from blood. The receptors stem from a woman between 40 and 50 years old with type 1 diabetes.

This clone was counted a few times. The V gene is TRBV30, the J gene TRBJ2-4, with D maybe TRBD1 (5 bases). This CDR3 comprises 17 residues. The germline gives CDR1 GTSNPN, CDR2 SVGIG (reference sequence). Trimming pared 3 bases from V and 0 bases from J, leaving 18 bases between. The CDR3 sequence: CAWRGRGVSRAKNIQYF. In DNA form, the CDR3 reads TGTGCCTGGAGGGGGCGAGGTGTCAGTCGAGCCAAAAACATTCAGTACTTC.

V usage is TRBV6-5 and J usage is TRBJ1-6, with 7 bases matching TRBD1. In germline, CDR1 is MNHEY, CDR2 SVGAGI. V lost 6 bases and J lost 9; bases outside the gene matches: 8. CDR3 length: 14 residues. CDR3 DNA: TGTGCCAGCAGAGACCCAGGGGGTGGTTCACCCCTCCACTTT. It specifies CASRDPGGGSPLHF.

V and J are TRBV25-1 and TRBJ2-2, with D maybe TRBD2 (5 bases). Trimming pared 3 bases from V and 6 bases from J, leaving 14 bases between. The CDR3 is made up of 15 amino acids. Germline V lookup: CDR1 MGHDK, CDR2 SYGVNS. The CDR3 is CASSDPEVPSGELFF. CDR3 nucleotides: TGTGCCAGCAGTGATCCGGAGGTCCCGTCCGGGGAGCTGTTTTTT.

This clone was counted only a few times. This chain uses TRBV4-2 with TRBJ2-1, with TRBD1 as a possible D gene (7 bases). The V gene's germline CDR1 is LGHNA and CDR2 YNFKEQ. This CDR3 has 17 residues. With 0 bases removed from V and 4 bases from J, the gap between germline ends came to 16 bases. The CDR3 bases are TGTGCCAGCAGCCAAGAGACCAAGCAGGGGGGATACAATGAGCAGTTCTTC. This encodes CASSQETKQGGYNEQFF.

This clone was found a few times. The chain is built from TRBV4-2 and TRBJ2-2; 10 bases are shared with TRBD1. The CDR3 covers 15 residues. The junction had 5 bases not matched to a gene; V was cut back by 6 bases and J by 4 bases. The germline gives CDR1 LGHNA, CDR2 YNFKEQ. The CDR3 reads CASRPGTGATGELFF. In DNA form, the CDR3 reads TGTGCCAGCAGGCCCGGGACAGGGGCCACCGGGGAGCTGTTTTTT.

J is TRBJ2-2 and V is TRBV4-3; 11 bases are a match to TRBD1. Losses at the gene ends were 8 bases for V and 4 bases for J; bases not matched to a gene: 3. In germline, CDR1 is LGHNA, CDR2 YSLEER. The CDR3 spans 14 residues. DNA for the CDR3: TGCGCCAGCGGGGGGACAGGGGGCACCGGGGAGCTGTTTTTT. Amino acids: CASGGTGGTGELFF.

This clone occurred a few times. The chain is built from TRBV11-3 and TRBJ2-1; possible D gene TRBD1, 5 bases. Germline assignment: CDR1 SGHNT and CDR2 YENEEA. The ends were cut back, 7 bases at V and 5 bases at J, with 12 bases in the middle. This CDR3 contains 13 residues. The CDR3 here is CASKFDRHNEQFF. DNA of the CDR3: TGTGCCAGCAAATTCGACAGACACAATGAGCAGTTCTTC.

There are a few counts of this clone. The CDR3 nucleotides are TGTGCCAGCAGCTACAGGGAGAACACTGAAGCTTTCTTT. It encodes CASSYRENTEAFF. The rearrangement joins TRBV11-2 to TRBJ1-1, with D possibly TRBD1 on 6 matching bases. Germline V gives CDR1 SGHAT, CDR2 FQNNGV. V lost 4 bases and J lost 1, with 7 bases in between. The CDR3 is 13 amino acids.

This clone was counted only a few times. The rearrangement joins TRBV7-2 to TRBJ2-4; D uncertain. The ends were cut back, 5 bases at V and 12 bases at J, with 14 bases in the middle. Germline-derived CDR1 and CDR2 are SGHTA and FQGNSA. The CDR3 covers 12 residues. The CDR3 DNA is TGTGCCAGCAGCGGCACCCCAGGAACTCAGTACTTC. This sequence encodes CASSGTPGTQYF.

This clone has more than one count but fewer than ten. J is TRBJ2-5 and V is TRBV25-1; D possibly corresponds to TRBD2 (7 bases). The germline V gene has CDR1 MGHDK and CDR2 SYGVNS. Trimming removed 4 bases at V and 4 bases at J, with 10 bases between. The CDR3 sequence is 13 residues long. The CDR3 region has the DNA TGTGCCAGCAGTGTGGGGGGGCGAGAGACCCAGTACTTC. Amino acid sequence: CASSVGGRETQYF.

J is TRBJ2-7 and V is TRBV2, with no clear D. V was pared by 8 bases and J by 4 bases, with 12 bases between. The CDR3 covers 12 residues. CDR1 is SNHLY, CDR2 FYNNEI, per germline. The CDR3 loop is CASSRLLYEQYF. DNA for the CDR3: TGTGCCAGCTCCCGACTGTTATACGAGCAGTACTTC.

The chain uses TRBV4-1 and TRBJ1-1; 7 bases are a match to TRBD1. Germline trimming cut 4 bases from V and 1 base from J; bases unmatched to any gene: 6. The V gene's germline CDR1 is MGHRA and CDR2 YSYEKL. The CDR3 sequence is 15 residues long. The chain's CDR3 is CASSPGNRGNTEAFF. The DNA for the CDR3 is TGCGCCAGCAGCCCGGGAAACAGGGGGAACACTGAAGCTTTCTTT.

The table lists this clone with a few counts. The gene calls are TRBV2 and TRBJ1-2; D is unclear. The germline V gene encodes CDR1 SNHLY and CDR2 FYNNEI. The CDR3 extends over 13 amino acids. Deletions cut 7 bases from V and 4 bases from J, with 13 bases between. CDR3 protein: CASTIREVYGYTF. The CDR3, as DNA: TGTGCCAGCACCATTAGGGAGGTCTATGGCTACACCTTC. Based on the CDR3 plus reference TRBV2 and TRBJ1-2, the full variable domain is EPEVTQTPSHQVTQMGQEVILRCVPISNHLYFYWYRQILGQKVEFLVSFYNNEISEKSEIFDDQFSVERPDGSNFTLKIRSTKLEDSAMYFCASTIREVYGYTFGSGTRLTVV.

In its sample, this clone was seen a few times. The gene calls are TRBV9 and TRBJ2-2; D possibly corresponds to TRBD2 (6 bases). CDR3 size: 15 residues. The germline V gene encodes CDR1 SGDLS and CDR2 YYNGEE. Trimming stripped 4 bases from V and 1 base from J, with 11 bases between. The CDR3 nucleotides read TGTGCCAGCAGCCGAGGAGGGGAGAACACCGGGGAGCTGTTTTTT. This translates into CASSRGGENTGELFF.

The rearrangement uses TRBV4-2 and TRBJ2-5; 9 bases are shared with TRBD2. Germline V gene sequence: CDR1 LGHNA, CDR2 YNFKEQ. The CDR3 contains 19 residues. Trimming removed 1 base from V and 2 bases from J; junction bases left unmatched: 14. The CDR3 bases are TGTGCCAGCAGCCAAGTTAGCGGGAGCGATAAAATAGGGCAAGAGACCCAGTACTTC. This encodes CASSQVSGSDKIGQETQYF.

The chain links TRBV30 to TRBJ2-1; the match to TRBD2 covers 10 bases. V trimming: 0 bases; J trimming: 6 bases; junction bases outside the gene matches: 8. The germline V gene has CDR1 GTSNPN and CDR2 SVGIG (reference sequence). CDR3 size: 16 residues. The CDR3 protein is CAWSVWASGSGNEQFF. The CDR3 nucleotides are TGTGCCTGGAGTGTATGGGCTAGCGGGAGTGGCAATGAGCAGTTCTTC.

The chain combines TRBV5-4 with TRBJ1-2; 7 nucleotides agree with TRBD1. Per the germline V gene, CDR1 is SGHNT and CDR2 is YYREEE (reference sequence). Losses at the gene ends were 1 base for V and 6 bases for J; bases not matched to a gene: 3. The CDR3 contains 13 residues. The chain's CDR3 is CASSLSGTDGYTF. The CDR3 coding sequence is TGTGCCAGCAGCTTGTCTGGGACAGATGGCTACACCTTC.

This clone was recorded a few times. CDR3 protein: CASSLYMPSEGNEQFF. CDR3 nucleotide sequence: TGTGCCAGCAGCTTATACATGCCCTCAGAGGGCAATGAGCAGTTCTTC. The chain has TRBV7-2 and TRBJ2-1; maybe TRBD2 (5 bases). This CDR3 has 16 amino acids. CDR1 and CDR2 (germline): SGHTA, FQGNSA. The V end was cut by 2 bases, the J end by 6 bases, with 17 bases between. Variable domain in full (rest from reference TRBV7-2 and TRBJ2-1): GAGVSQSPSNKVTEKGKDVELRCDPISGHTALYWYRQSLGQGLEFLIYFQGNSAPDKSGLPSDRFSAERTGGSVSTLTIQRTQQEDSAVYLCASSLYMPSEGNEQFFGPGTRLTVL.

The chain employs TRBV28 and TRBJ2-1; 10 nucleotides agree with TRBD2. CDR3 length: 16 amino acids. Germline CDR1 MDHEN, CDR2 SYDVKM. Losses at the gene ends were 4 bases for V and 7 bases for J; bases not matched to a gene: 10. The CDR3 protein is CASSSTERGGRNEQFF. CDR3 bases: TGTGCCAGCAGTTCGACCGAGCGGGGGGGCCGGAATGAGCAGTTCTTC.

This chain connects TRBV28 to TRBJ2-2; D not resolved. Germline V gives CDR1 MDHEN, CDR2 SYDVKM. The CDR3 covers 12 residues. Deletions cut 6 bases from V and 4 bases from J, with 6 bases between. The CDR3 sequence is CASSPSTGELFF. The DNA of the CDR3 is TGTGCCAGCAGCCCGAGCACCGGGGAGCTGTTTTTT.

The V gene is TRBV23-1, the J gene TRBJ2-2, with 10 bases fitting TRBD1. TRBV23-1 is placed among ORFs of uncertain function. There are 20 residues in the CDR3. Trimming cost V 0 bases and J 1 base; bases outside gene matches: 11. The CDR3 DNA reads as TGCGCCAGCAGTCAATCGCCGAATCGAAGGGACAGGGGGAACACCGGGGAGCTGTTTTTT. This gives the protein CASSQSPNRRDRGNTGELFF.

This clone was seen only a few times. The J gene is TRBJ2-1, the V gene TRBV10-3; TRBD1 matches at 8 bases. With 7 bases clipped from V and 6 bases from J, the junction kept 8 bases outside the gene matches. Per germline, CDR1 ENHRY and CDR2 SYGVKD. The CDR3 has 14 residues. Here the CDR3 reads CAIMAGGSFNEQFF. The CDR3 region has the DNA TGTGCCATCATGGCAGGGGGCAGTTTCAATGAGCAGTTCTTC.

The chain couples TRBV15 to TRBJ2-7, with 8 positions matching TRBD2. The germline V gene has CDR1 LNHNV and CDR2 YYDKDF (reference sequence). V lost 6 bases, J lost 2 bases, and 3 bases stayed unmatched. The CDR3 extends over 13 amino acids. The CDR3 is CATRSGLAYEQYF. The DNA for the CDR3 is TGTGCCACCAGGTCGGGACTAGCCTACGAGCAGTACTTC.

The V call is TRBV9, the J call TRBJ1-4; D is unclear. Germline values: CDR1 SGDLS, CDR2 YYNGEE. This CDR3 is 16 amino acids long. V lost 3 bases to trimming and J lost 11 bases, with 23 bases between them. Written as DNA, the CDR3 is TGTGCCAGCAGCGCTCGAGACGGTGGCGGGGTCGGGAAACTGTTTTTT. It is translated as CASSARDGGGVGKLFF.

In its sample, this clone was seen once. V and J are TRBV19 and TRBJ1-5, with TRBD1 as a possible D gene (5 bases). V lost 6 bases, J lost 6 bases, and 12 bases lay in between. Germline-derived CDR1 and CDR2 are LNHDA and SQIVND (reference sequence). This CDR3 spans 13 amino acids. The CDR3 sequence: CASRAGSIQPQHF. The CDR3 nucleotides are TGTGCCAGTAGGGCAGGGTCCATTCAGCCCCAGCATTTT.

V usage is TRBV29-1 and J usage is TRBJ2-4; a weak D match, TRBD2 (7 bases). Germline assignment: CDR1 SQVTM and CDR2 ANQGSEA. The CDR3 runs 15 residues. The germline V and J ends were trimmed by 4 bases and 0 bases, with 13 bases remaining between them. The CDR3 nucleotides read TGCAGCGTTGGGGGGGGCAGGCTAGCCAAAAACATTCAGTACTTC. As protein: CSVGGGRLAKNIQYF.

The sample holds a few counts of this clone. This sequence joins TRBV23-1 and TRBJ1-5; D ambiguous. TRBV23-1 qualifies as an ORF whose function is uncertain. The CDR3 sequence is 17 residues long. V lost 2 bases, J lost 9 bases, and 23 bases lay in between. The CDR3 DNA is TGCGCCAGCAGTCAAAAATTGGCGGAACGTATCATCATGCCCCAGCATTTT. Its translation: CASSQKLAERIIMPQHF.